This T cell receptor (beta chain) was sequenced for a study of molecular identifiers for immune sequencing clone quantification listed by TCRdb under 2018. General notes on the study: For a replicate experiment, RNA from roughly 20,000 or 100,000 naive CD8 T cells was divided into five aliquots, and four of the five aliquots were sequenced. The study was a methods study using CD8 T cells to benchmark molecular-identifier clustering-based TCR repertoire sequencing (MIDCIRS) and TCR RNA copy counting.

Overall study outcomes, separate from this receptor: In CMV-specific effector cells, clones with more than 20 RNA copies contained over 99% of molecules, whereas in naive cells such clones contained under 1% of molecules. When barcode sub-clustering was left out, chimeric consensus sequences inflated TCR diversity, with chimeras reaching as high as 47%. Spiked-in Jurkat TCR RNA equivalent to a single cell was reported to be detectable even among one million naive CD8 T cells. Highly expanded clone sizes could be underestimated if identical TCR molecules share a barcode. Modeling gave about 3 recovered TCR RNA copies per cell versus roughly 10 by digital PCR, implying roughly 29% capture efficiency. Naive libraries contained spiked-in Jurkat TCR RNA (around ten copies' worth), which is not part of the donor repertoire.

The germline V gene (reference sequence) sets CDR1 to SEHNR and CDR2 to FQNEAQ. The CDR3 starts with the cysteine, ends with the phenylalanine, and has 15 residues. The sequence is cut down to CDR3 DNA, 45 bases in frame from base 1. V was cut back by 5 bases and J by 0 bases, leaving a gap of 12 bases between them. Naive CD8 T cell libraries were made from 20,000 to 1,000,000 sorted cells using 10%, 30% or 50% of purified RNA. On a BD FACSAria II, naive CD8 T cells were FACS-sorted as CD8+CD4-CCR7+CD45RA+ and collected into RLT Plus buffer. Roughly nine TCR copies' worth of Jurkat RNA were spiked into about 20,000-1,100,000 naive CD8 T cell samples to test detection sensitivity. CD8 T cells were enriched with RosetteSep CD8+ T Cell Enrichment Cocktail and Ficoll-Paque, followed by ACK red cell lysis. Libraries were prepared through PCR. TCRdb records NextSeq 500 as the sequencer. Bulk TCR libraries were made following a previously described method, with the TCR primers given in Table S5. Purification of total RNA was performed with the Qiagen AllPrep DNA/RNA kit. Before analysis, reads from multiple sequencing runs of one library were combined. In the authors' own workflow: Reads were retained only if their TCR constant sequence matched exactly, and those retained reads were trimmed to 150 nt and grouped according to their 12-nt molecular barcodes. Within each barcode group, reads were sub-clustered at a 15% Levenshtein threshold, and quality-weighted consensus sequences were built per RNA molecule. Non-functional sequences were removed, as were lower-count sequences one edit away from another. Based on a fit of two negative binomial distributions, barcode sub-clusters having less than 20% of the maximum read count were discarded. TCRdb reworked the public reads: Q25 trimming with fastp, MiXCR clone assembly, productive beta chains retained. Each CDR3 protein appears once, grouped with its most common genes and DNA. It is TCRdb's table, rather than the study itself, that gives the V and J calls and clone size. The sample table shows about 500,000 distinct CDR3 sequences, and around 25% are seen once. Clones ranked in the top ten supply 0.7% to 0.9% of the sample.

At least ten counts were recorded for this clonotype. Its antigen is currently not known. No qualities accompany the bases; no much larger clone lies one base away. Here the chain combines TRBV7-9 and TRBJ2-3; tentative D gene TRBD2, with 6 bases matching. Sequenced sample: naive CD8+ T cells from blood, with Jurkat cell RNA spiked in. Explained via the paper, the cell subset or site label denotes: FACS-sorted CD8+CD4-CCR7+CD45RA+ naive T cells. This clonotype was sampled from a human donor in good health. Some libraries in this study had Jurkat cell RNA spiked in. The DNA reads TGTGCCAGCAGCCCTGGCGGGGCGAGCACAGATACGCAGTATTTT. Its protein reads: CASSPGGASTDTQYF.